The sequence of this T cell receptor beta chain was determined in a study of cytomegalovirus exposure and HLA in healthy donors. Overall study results and limits: The listing of roughly 160 TCR beta chains classed them as cytomegalovirus-associated. TCR beta V- and J-gene trimming, according to a later analysis, was linked to a missense DCLRE1C variant. Researchers reported in a later analysis that common viral pathogens appeared linked to several top clusters. A later analysis, which compared TCR beta chains of equal frequency, found the HLA-associated ones more clonally expanded.

This clone came up a few times. Its specificity is not known. Vbeta (60) and Jbeta (13) primers were used in the PCR. The data were produced by immunoSEQ multiplex PCR, yet TCRdb's version contains in-frame clones alone and is incomplete. The sample yields about 120,000 clones, approximately 8.6% seen once. CDR3 length: 14 residues. Trimming at V came to 3 bases and at J to 4 bases, leaving 4 bases not matched to a gene. Per the germline V gene, CDR1 is KGHSH and CDR2 is LQKENI. The chain has TRBV18 and TRBJ2-7; 9 bases agree with TRBD1. The sample comprised PBMCs. This receptor was identified in a middle-aged woman in good health and CMV-seropositive. This chain's CDR3 is CASSPPGQGYEQYF. The DNA of the CDR3 is TGTGCCAGCTCACCCCCGGGACAGGGATACGAGCAGTACTTC.